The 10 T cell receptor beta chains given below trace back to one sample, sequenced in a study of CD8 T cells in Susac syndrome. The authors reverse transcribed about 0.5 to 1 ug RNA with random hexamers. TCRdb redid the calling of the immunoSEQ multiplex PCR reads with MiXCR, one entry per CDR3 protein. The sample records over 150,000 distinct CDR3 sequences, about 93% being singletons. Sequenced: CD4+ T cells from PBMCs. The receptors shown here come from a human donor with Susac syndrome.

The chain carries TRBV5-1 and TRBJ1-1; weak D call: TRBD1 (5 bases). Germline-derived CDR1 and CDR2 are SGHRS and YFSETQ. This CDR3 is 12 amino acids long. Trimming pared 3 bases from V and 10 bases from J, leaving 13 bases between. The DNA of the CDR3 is TGCGCCAGCAGCTCCCAGGGAATCGGAGCTTTCTTT. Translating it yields CASSSQGIGAFF.

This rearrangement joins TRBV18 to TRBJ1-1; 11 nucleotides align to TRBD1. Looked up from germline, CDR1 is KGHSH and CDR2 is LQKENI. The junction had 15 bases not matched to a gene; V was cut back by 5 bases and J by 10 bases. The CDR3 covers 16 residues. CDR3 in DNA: TGTGCCAGCTCAACGTGGACAGGGGGCGGTAATTTTGGAGCTTTCTTT. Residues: CASSTWTGGGNFGAFF.

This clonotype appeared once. CDR3 nucleotide sequence: TGTGCCACCAGCGGGGGTGATCAGCCCCAGCATTTT. It translates to CATSGGDQPQHF. The rearrangement joins TRBV15 to TRBJ1-5; D may be TRBD1 (5 bases). The CDR3 contains 12 residues. CDR1 is LNHNV and CDR2 is YYDKDF in the germline V gene (reference sequence). Trimming stripped 5 bases from V and 5 bases from J, with 7 bases between.

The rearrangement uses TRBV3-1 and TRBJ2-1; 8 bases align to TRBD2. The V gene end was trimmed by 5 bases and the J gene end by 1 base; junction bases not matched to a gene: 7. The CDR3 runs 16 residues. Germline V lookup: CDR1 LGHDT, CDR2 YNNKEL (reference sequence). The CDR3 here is CASSDFAGGSYNEQFF. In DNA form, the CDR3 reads TGTGCCAGCAGCGACTTCGCGGGGGGTTCCTACAATGAGCAGTTCTTC.

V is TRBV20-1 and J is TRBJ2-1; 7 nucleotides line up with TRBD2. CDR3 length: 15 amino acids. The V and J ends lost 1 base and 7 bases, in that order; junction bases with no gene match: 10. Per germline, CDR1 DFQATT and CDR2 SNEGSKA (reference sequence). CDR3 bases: TGCAGTGCTAGAGGGGGACTACCGATTGTAAATGAGCAGTTCTTC. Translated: CSARGGLPIVNEQFF.

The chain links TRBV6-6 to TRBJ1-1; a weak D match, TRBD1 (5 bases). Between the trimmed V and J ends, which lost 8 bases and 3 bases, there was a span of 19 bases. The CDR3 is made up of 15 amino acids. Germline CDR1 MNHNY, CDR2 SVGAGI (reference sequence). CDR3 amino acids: CASRRSVSGHTEAFF. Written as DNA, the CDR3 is TGTGCCAGCCGTCGAAGTGTCTCGGGGCACACTGAAGCTTTCTTT.

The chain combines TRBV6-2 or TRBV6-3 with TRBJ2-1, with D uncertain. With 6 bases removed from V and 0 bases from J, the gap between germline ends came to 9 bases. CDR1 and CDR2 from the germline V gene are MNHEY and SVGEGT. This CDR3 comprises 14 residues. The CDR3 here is CASSPPSSYNEQFF. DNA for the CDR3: TGTGCCAGCAGCCCTCCGAGCTCCTACAATGAGCAGTTCTTC.

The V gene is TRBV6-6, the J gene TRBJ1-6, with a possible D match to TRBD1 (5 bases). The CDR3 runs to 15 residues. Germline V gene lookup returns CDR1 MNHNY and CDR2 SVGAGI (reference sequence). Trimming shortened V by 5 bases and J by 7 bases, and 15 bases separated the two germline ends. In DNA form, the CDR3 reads TGTGCCAGCAGTCGCATATCGACAGAAAATTCACCCCTCCACTTT. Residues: CASSRISTENSPLHF.

The CDR3 protein is CSVVLQGSNQPQHF. CDR3 coding DNA: TGCAGCGTTGTACTACAGGGTAGCAATCAGCCCCAGCATTTT. V and J are TRBV29-1 and TRBJ1-5; D is possibly TRBD1 (6 bases). Trimming took off 4 bases at V and 0 bases at J, with 10 bases between the two ends. This CDR3 spans 14 amino acids. Germline-derived CDR1 and CDR2 are SQVTM and ANQGSEA.

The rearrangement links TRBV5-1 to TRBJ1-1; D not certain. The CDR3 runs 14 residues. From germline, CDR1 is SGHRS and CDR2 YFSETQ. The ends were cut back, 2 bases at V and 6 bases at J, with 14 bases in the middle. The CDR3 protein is CASSFQARESEAFF. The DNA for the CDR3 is TGCGCCAGCAGCTTCCAAGCGCGGGAGTCTGAAGCTTTCTTT.